This TCR beta chain was recorded in a study of tumor-infiltrating lymphocytes in primary liver carcinoma. Study-wide background: Spanning 30 to 69 years of age, the patients were men and women.

General study points: Compared with tumor region pairs, tumor-adjacent and tumor-blood pairs overlapped less.

Concerning this clonotype itself: Its antigen is undetermined.

With a constant-region primer, TCR beta cDNA was made from about 0.5 ug of total RNA. Slightly modified ARM-PCR, run as three nested multiplex PCR rounds, produced the TCR beta libraries. The opening two PCR rounds, ten to eleven cycles each, paired TRBV1-TRBV30 forward primers with a C-beta reverse primer. From the multiplex PCR reads, TCRdb called clonotypes with MiXCR, one entry per CDR3 protein. The table has about 130,000 distinct CDR3 sequences, 50% to 80% seen once; the top ten hold 7% to 10%. CDR3 length equals 14 residues. Trimming left V 5 bases short and J 7 bases short, with 12 bases between. Germline-derived CDR1 and CDR2 are MGHDK and SYGVNS. Investigators took RNA and DNA out together from approximately 22-30 mg of unsorted bulk tissue. Primary liver carcinoma in the patients was surgically resected.

This TCR was sampled from a woman between 55 and 75 years old with primary liver carcinoma and hepatitis B virus infection. The chain employs TRBV25-1 and TRBJ1-6, with D unresolved. The sequenced sample consisted of liver tumor tissue from sampling region 3. Regarding subset: tumor region T3, left-lateral pole. CDR3 region: CASSFDRVNSPLHF. CDR3 nucleotides: TGTGCCAGCAGTTTCGATAGGGTGAATTCACCCCTCCACTTT.